Listed below are T cell receptor beta chains from one sample, sequenced in a study of cytomegalovirus exposure and HLA in healthy donors. Sequencing was performed with immunoSEQ multiplex PCR; in TCRdb, only in-frame clones are kept and a portion is missing. Altogether fewer than 70,000 clones are present, around nine tenths being singletons, with the ten largest covering more than 2.5%. Sequencing was performed on PBMCs. The receptors were sampled from a man aged 18 to 35 in good health and CMV-seronegative. CDR3s include the opening cysteine and the closing phenylalanine or tryptophan.

cdr3_length v_call cdr3_aa
13 TRBV5-1 CASSLEQNTEAFF
17 TRBV5-1 CASSLEVSGRRGYEQYF
16 TRBV7-9 CASSSPSGSTYNEQFF
13 TRBV28 CATTRQLGNTIYF
15 TRBV10-3 CAISSTSGLSYGQYF
15 TRBV7-2 CASSLATGATGELFF
14 TRBV6-1 CASSEGIAADTQYF
16 TRBV6-4 CASSDSTSGSTGTQYF
14 TRBV6-6 CASSYSRGAGEQYF
13 TRBV30 CAWRGLGSQEQYF
14 TRBV28 CASSSWDSSYGYTF
14 TRBV10-1 CASSEAVAGATQYF
15 TRBV28 CASKSSSSGANVLTF
16 TRBV5-1 CASSPGLAGASAEQFF
17 TRBV7-2 CASSLAMGAGLGHEQYF
16 TRBV14 CASRADPGQGYNEQFF
15 TRBV7-8 CASSYETSPTYEQYF
16 TRBV7-9 CASSILWAYGADTQYF
16 TRBV28 CASSSLTSGTYNEQFF
15 TRBV5-4 CASRKAGGGTDTQYF
16 TRBV6-6 CASRGLGGGAYNEQFF
12 TRBV10-2 CASSEAAYEAFF
16 TRBV28 CASRPQGSRSGNTIYF
14 TRBV28 CASSPTGKGNTIYF
14 TRBV13 CASRFSGVGETQYF
16 TRBV6-5 CASSSINGQGAYGYTF